A selection of T cell receptor beta chains follows, all from one sample in a study of cytomegalovirus exposure and HLA in healthy donors. Measured with immunoSEQ multiplex PCR; TCRdb has only the in-frame clones, and not every one. The sample records fewer than 150,000 clones, roughly 74% being singletons. Sequenced input: PBMCs. The source of these receptors is a woman between 35 and 50 years old in good health and CMV-seropositive. Each CDR3 is given with its conserved first and last residue. The D gene is left open where the match is weak. Only some rows state a clone size, as once, few, many or a class for expanded clones.

J gene | D gene | clone size | V gene | CDR3 DNA | CDR3 protein
TRBJ2-7 | TRBD2 | once | TRBV5-4 | TGTGCCAGCAGCTATCAAATAAGGACTAGCGGGAGCCACTACGAGCAGTACTTC | CASSYQIRTSGSHYEQYF
TRBJ2-2 | TRBD1 | - | TRBV7-8 | TGTGCCAGCAGCGTCCGGACAGGGATTGGGACCGGGGAGCTGTTTTTT | CASSVRTGIGTGELFF
TRBJ2-7 | - | - | TRBV28 | TGTGCCAGCCGGGAGCCCTCGAACTACGAGCAGTACTTC | CASREPSNYEQYF
TRBJ2-3 | - | - | TRBV11-3 | TGTGCCAGCAGCTTATCTCTCGGAGATACGCAGTATTTT | CASSLSLGDTQYF
TRBJ2-7 | TRBD2 | few | TRBV9 | TGTGCCAGCAGCGAGGGACTAGCGGGAGTAGGCTACGAGCAGTACTTC | CASSEGLAGVGYEQYF
TRBJ2-1 | - | - | TRBV5-1 | TGCGCCAGCAGCTTTAAAGCCCCGAGCTCCTACAATGAGCAGTTCTTC | CASSFKAPSSYNEQFF
TRBJ2-1 | - | - | TRBV28 | TGTGCCAGCAGTTTGGGGCTTTCCTACAATGAGCAGTTCTTC | CASSLGLSYNEQFF
TRBJ2-7 | TRBD2 | - | TRBV10-3 | TGTGCCATCAGTGAAGGCGGAACTAGCGTAGCTTACGAGCAGTACTTC | CAISEGGTSVAYEQYF
TRBJ2-2 | TRBD2 | - | TRBV7-8 | TGTGCCAGCAGCTCGGGACTAGCGGACACCGGGGAGCTGTTTTTT | CASSSGLADTGELFF
TRBJ2-1 | - | - | TRBV10-3 | TGTGCCATCAGTGAAAGTAGAGACAATGAGCAGTTCTTC | CAISESRDNEQFF
TRBJ2-1 | - | - | TRBV5-4 | TGTGCCAGCGAAGTACAGGGAAAGTTCAATGAGCAGTTCTTC | CASEVQGKFNEQFF
TRBJ2-3 | - | - | TRBV7-2 | TGTGCCAGCAGCTCCGACTACCTAAGCACAGATACGCAGTATTTT | CASSSDYLSTDTQYF
TRBJ2-7 | TRBD2 | - | TRBV2 | TGTGCCAGCAGTGCCGGGACTAGCGTAGGGGGGCAGTACTTC | CASSAGTSVGGQYF
TRBJ2-5 | TRBD2 | - | TRBV13 | TGTGCCAGCAGCTTCAGGCTAGCGGTACAAGAGACCCAGTACTTC | CASSFRLAVQETQYF
TRBJ2-1 | - | - | TRBV7-2 | TGTGCCAGCAGCTTAGCCTCTCCCGGGATGGGGAATGAGCAGTTCTTC | CASSLASPGMGNEQFF
TRBJ1-4 | TRBD1 | once | TRBV27 | TGTGCCAGCAGTTTGGGACGGACAGGGACCTATGAAAAACTGTTTTTT | CASSLGRTGTYEKLFF
TRBJ2-5 | TRBD2 | - | TRBV5-8 | TGTGCCAGCAGCCTCGGACTAGCGGGAGGTGAGACCCAGTACTTC | CASSLGLAGGETQYF
TRBJ2-1 | - | - | TRBV27 | TGTGCCAGCGGCAGGGTTGCGCGTGAGCAGTTCTTC | CASGRVAREQFF
TRBJ1-2 | TRBD1 | - | TRBV30 | TGTGCCTGGAGTAAGGGGGCTGCTGGCTACACCTTC | CAWSKGAAGYTF
TRBJ2-2 | TRBD2 | - | TRBV13 | TGTGCCAGCAGCTTAGATGCGGCGGGAGGCTATTCCACCGGGGAGCTGTTTTTT | CASSLDAAGGYSTGELFF
TRBJ1-2 | TRBD1 | - | TRBV5-1 | TGCGCCAGCAGCAGAACCACCCGTGTTAAGGGACAGCCTGCCTTAACTAACTATGGCTACACCTTC | CASSRTTRVKGQPALTNYGYTF
TRBJ2-5 | - | - | TRBV15 | TGTGCCACCAGCAAGGGGCAGGGTGGGGAGACCCAGTACTTC | CATSKGQGGETQYF
TRBJ1-1 | - | - | TRBV7-2 | TGTGCCAGCAGCTTCTCGACAGTTCCTGAAGCTTTCTTT | CASSFSTVPEAFF
TRBJ2-5 | TRBD2 | - | TRBV7-8 | TGTGCCAGCAGCTCTCGACTAGCGGGAGTGAAAGAGACCCAGTACTTC | CASSSRLAGVKETQYF
TRBJ1-1 | TRBD1 | - | TRBV28 | TGTGCCAGCGGGGACAGACCTTTCTTT | CASGDRPFF
TRBJ2-1 | TRBD2 | once | TRBV29-1 | TGCAGCGTCGGGACTAGCGGGGGACTCTCCTACAATGAGCAGTTCTTC | CSVGTSGGLSYNEQFF
TRBJ2-3 | - | - | TRBV9 | TGTGCCAGCAGCGTAGGGGCGGGCTTAGATACGCAGTATTTT | CASSVGAGLDTQYF
TRBJ2-7 | - | - | TRBV29-1 | TGCAGCGTCTCGGGACTGACGAATGAACCCTACGAGCAGTACTTC | CSVSGLTNEPYEQYF
TRBJ2-7 | TRBD1 | - | TRBV18 | TGTGCCAGCTCACCCCCGGGACAGCCCTCCTACGAGCAGTACTTC | CASSPPGQPSYEQYF
TRBJ1-1 | - | - | TRBV10-3 | TGTGCCATCACTCAGTCGCGAGACACTGAAGCTTTCTTT | CAITQSRDTEAFF
TRBJ2-3 | - | - | TRBV14 | TGTGCCAGCAGCCAAGAGAGGGTAGCGGCAAGGGGAGATACGCAGTATTTT | CASSQERVAARGDTQYF
TRBJ2-1 | TRBD1 | once | TRBV6-5 | TGTGCCACCACACCCCGGGACAGGGACAATGAGCAGTTCTTC | CATTPRDRDNEQFF
TRBJ2-5 | TRBD1 | few | TRBV19 | TGTGCCAGTAGTATGGGGACAGGGGGCGCGGAGACCCAGTACTTC | CASSMGTGGAETQYF
TRBJ2-5 | TRBD2 | - | TRBV5-6 | TGTGCCAGCAGCCGGACTAGCGGGAGTAGGGAGACCCAGTACTTC | CASSRTSGSRETQYF
TRBJ1-5 | - | - | TRBV5-5 | TGTGCCAGCAGCTTGAACCCTGAGAGCAATCAGCCCCAGCATTTT | CASSLNPESNQPQHF
TRBJ1-1 | - | once | TRBV6-5 | TGTGCCAGCAGCGAAGGTGGGTGGGGGCCTGAAGCTTTCTTT | CASSEGGWGPEAFF
TRBJ1-1 | - | - | TRBV15 | TGTGCCACCACTGCAGGGGTGGACACTGAAGCTTTCTTT | CATTAGVDTEAFF
TRBJ2-7 | TRBD2 | - | TRBV19 | TGTGCCAGTAGTGGTAGCGGGAGGGGGTCCTACGAGCAGTACTTC | CASSGSGRGSYEQYF
TRBJ2-1 | TRBD2 | - | TRBV11-3 | TGTGCCAGCAGCCGGGGGACTAGCGGGAGTAATGAGCAGTTCTTC | CASSRGTSGSNEQFF
TRBJ2-1 | TRBD2 | - | TRBV6-1 | TGTGCCAGCAGTGTAGCGGGCCACTACAATGAGCAGTTCTTC | CASSVAGHYNEQFF
TRBJ2-1 | TRBD2 | once | TRBV7-2 | TGTGCCAGCAGCTTAGACGGGAGGGTGCGGTACAATGAGCAGTTCTTC | CASSLDGRVRYNEQFF
TRBJ2-7 | TRBD2 | - | TRBV19 | TGTGCCAGTAGTATGGGTAGCGGGAAGTACGAGCAGTACTTC | CASSMGSGKYEQYF
TRBJ2-5 | TRBD1 | - | TRBV5-1 | TGCGCCAGCAGCTCTCGGACAGGGGGCCAAGAGACCCAGTACTTC | CASSSRTGGQETQYF
TRBJ2-7 | TRBD1 | - | TRBV6-5 | TGTGCCAGCAGACAGGGGATGAACGAGCAGTACTTC | CASRQGMNEQYF
TRBJ2-7 | - | few | TRBV5-1 | TGCGCCAGCAGCTTAACAGCAGGTCCCGGTTTGGAGCAGTACTTC | CASSLTAGPGLEQYF
TRBJ1-4 | - | - | TRBV19 | TGTGCCAGTAGTATAAATTCTGCAACTAATGAAAAACTGTTTTTT | CASSINSATNEKLFF
TRBJ1-1 | - | - | TRBV19 | TGTGCCAGTAACCCTCACAAATTGAACACTGAAGCTTTCTTT | CASNPHKLNTEAFF
TRBJ2-3 | - | - | TRBV30 | TGTGCCTGGAGTGCAGCAGATACGCAGTATTTT | CAWSAADTQYF